These 19 T cell receptor beta chains were sequenced from one sample in a study of cytomegalovirus exposure and HLA in healthy donors. PCR employed 60 Vbeta and 13 Jbeta primers. TCRdb's table, derived via immunoSEQ multiplex PCR, lists solely in-frame clones and lacks some. The table records around 110,000 clones, over 70% of them present only once. The specimen sequenced was PBMCs. The receptors shown here come from a male donor in good health and CMV-seropositive.

V is TRBV5-6 and J is TRBJ2-2, with 7 bases that match TRBD2. This CDR3 comprises 16 residues. Germline values: CDR1 SGHDT, CDR2 YYEEEE. V was pared by 5 bases and J by 0 bases, with 7 bases of the junction left unmatched. The CDR3 region has the DNA TGTGCCAGCAGGCGGCGGGGGACCGCGAACACCGGGGAGCTGTTTTTT. Its translation is CASRRRGTANTGELFF. The full variable domain, its missing parts supplied by reference TRBV5-6 and TRBJ2-2, is DAGVTQSPTHLIKTRGQQVTLRCSPKSGHDTVSWYQQALGQGPQFIFQYYEEEERQRGNFPDRFSGHQFPNYSSELNVNALLLGDSALYLCASRRRGTANTGELFFGEGSRLTVL.

This clone was detected many times. The chain is built from TRBV6-5 and TRBJ2-7, with 8 bases aligning to TRBD2. Trimming took 6 bases from V and 2 from J; bases not matched to a gene: 6. Germline CDR1 is MNHEY and CDR2 is SVGAGI. CDR3 length: 14 amino acids. In DNA, the CDR3 is TGTGCCAGCAGCACCGGGGGGGGCGCCTACGAGCAGTACTTC. It encodes CASSTGGGAYEQYF.

The chain joins TRBV5-1 to TRBJ2-7; D possibly corresponds to TRBD1 (9 bases). From germline, CDR1 is SGHRS and CDR2 YFSETQ. V dropped 3 bases and J dropped 2 bases, with 18 bases sitting between them. The CDR3 spans 16 residues. The CDR3 DNA follows: TGCGCCAGCAGCTCGGGGGGGACAGGGACCCCCTACGAGCAGTACTTC. It yields the protein CASSSGGTGTPYEQYF.

This clone was seen only a few times. This rearrangement joins TRBV25-1 to TRBJ1-1; 9 bases align to TRBD1. The CDR3 loop spans 15 amino acids. V trimming: 5 bases; J trimming: 4 bases; junction bases outside the gene matches: 8. CDR1 is MGHDK and CDR2 is SYGVNS in the germline V gene. The CDR3 region is CASSSRTGVGTEAFF. The CDR3 DNA sequence: TGTGCCAGCAGTTCACGGACAGGGGTCGGCACTGAAGCTTTCTTT.

This chain uses TRBV10-3 with TRBJ2-7; 8 bases agree with TRBD2. The CDR3 runs 14 residues. CDR1 and CDR2 from the germline V gene are ENHRY and SYGVKD. With 8 bases clipped from V and 0 bases from J, the junction kept 6 bases outside the gene matches. The CDR3 bases are TGTGCCATCGGCCCGGGGGGGAGCTCCTACGAGCAGTACTTC. Encoded protein: CAIGPGGSSYEQYF.

This clone showed up just a few times. V is TRBV28 and J is TRBJ2-5, with TRBD2 as a possible D gene (5 bases). Germline values: CDR1 MDHEN, CDR2 SYDVKM. V was cut by 3 bases and J by 1 base, with 15 bases left in between. This CDR3 is 16 amino acids long. This chain's CDR3 is CASSLGGSAVQETQYF. The CDR3 DNA reads as TGTGCCAGCAGTTTGGGCGGGTCTGCGGTCCAAGAGACCCAGTACTTC.

V is TRBV7-2 and J is TRBJ2-7, with unresolved D. Germline CDR1 and CDR2: SGHTA and FQGNSA. This CDR3 is built from 11 residues. Trimming took off 1 base at V and 9 bases at J, with 7 bases between the two ends. In DNA, the CDR3 is TGTGCCAGCAGCTTAGGAGTTTGGCAGTACTTC. Its protein product is CASSLGVWQYF.

The gene calls are TRBV5-1 and TRBJ2-3; 7 nucleotides line up with TRBD2. Trimming removed 0 bases from V and 4 bases from J; junction bases left unmatched: 8. From germline, CDR1 is SGHRS and CDR2 YFSETQ. The CDR3 runs to 16 residues. CDR3 sequence reads: CASSLASSGTSDTQYF. DNA of the CDR3: TGCGCCAGCAGCTTGGCCTCGAGCGGGACCTCAGATACGCAGTATTTT.

V and J are TRBV5-1 and TRBJ2-1, with 9 bases that match TRBD2. The CDR3 is 16 amino acids. The V gene's germline CDR1 is SGHRS and CDR2 YFSETQ. The V gene end was trimmed by 0 bases and the J gene end by 4 bases; junction bases not matched to a gene: 5. CDR3 sequence: CASSLAGGRGYNEQFF. In DNA form, the CDR3 reads TGCGCCAGCAGCTTGGCTGGCGGGAGGGGGTACAATGAGCAGTTCTTC.

Worth noting for this clone: At one end the junction does not follow the germline gene, possibly because of a read error. This chain connects TRBV5-1 to TRBJ1-2, with D tentatively TRBD1 (5 bases). Germline V gene data show CDR1 as SGHRS and CDR2 as YFSETQ. The CDR3 has 13 residues. The CDR3 loop is CASSPTVDYAYTF. CDR3 DNA: TGCGCCAGCAGCCCGACAGTGGACTATGCCTACACCTTC. Variable domain in full (rest from reference TRBV5-1 and TRBJ1-2): KAGVTQTPRYLIKTRGQQVTLSCSPISGHRSVSWYQQTPGQGLQFLFEYFSETQRNKGNFPGRFSGRQFSNSRSEMNVSTLELGDSALYLCASSPTVDYAYTFGSGTRLTVV.

The chain combines TRBV7-8 with TRBJ1-5; D unclear. This CDR3 is 15 amino acids long. Germline-derived CDR1 and CDR2 are SGHVS and FQNEAQ. The V end was cut by 5 bases, the J end by 0 bases, with 11 bases between. CDR3 sequence reads: CASSPQTGSNQPQHF. For the CDR3, the DNA is TGTGCCAGCAGCCCCCAGACGGGTAGCAATCAGCCCCAGCATTTT.

For this clone: One end of the junction fails to match germline, which may point to a read error. The chain uses TRBV2 and TRBJ1-6; D is unclear. The germline V gene encodes CDR1 SNHLY and CDR2 FYNNEI. CDR3 length: 11 amino acids. CDR3 coding DNA: TGTGCCAGCAGAGGAGATTCACCCCTCAACTTT. As protein: CASRGDSPLNF.

CDR3 region: CASSMRVWGQGAYEQYF. The CDR3 DNA sequence: TGTGCCAGTAGTATGCGAGTTTGGGGACAGGGGGCCTACGAGCAGTACTTC. The chain uses TRBV19 and TRBJ2-7; 11 bases are a match to TRBD1. Germline values: CDR1 LNHDA, CDR2 SQIVND (reference sequence). This CDR3 has 17 residues. The junction had 9 bases not matched to a gene; V was cut back by 3 bases and J by 2 bases.

The chain couples TRBV7-3 to TRBJ1-2; weak D call: TRBD1 (5 bases). The V end was cut by 1 base, the J end by 8 bases, with 11 bases between. Germline V gene data show CDR1 as SGHTA and CDR2 as FQGTGA. The CDR3 has 13 residues. The CDR3 DNA reads TGTGCCAGCAGCTTAATGGCAGGGAAGGGCTACACCTTC. The encoded protein is CASSLMAGKGYTF.

This chain connects TRBV28 to TRBJ2-1; possible D gene TRBD1, 5 bases. Germline values: CDR1 MDHEN, CDR2 SYDVKM. V lost 4 bases and J lost 3, with 10 bases in between. CDR3 length: 14 amino acids. This chain's CDR3 is CASSYRTGYNEQFF. CDR3 nucleotide sequence: TGTGCCAGCAGTTATCGAACAGGCTACAATGAGCAGTTCTTC.

The rearrangement uses TRBV21-1 and TRBJ2-5; TRBD1 is taken as the D call from the table, unchecked against the DNA. TRBV21-1 is listed as a pseudogene. CDR3 length: 15 residues. The CDR3 DNA sequence: TGTGCCAGCAGCAAAAAGACAGGGAACAAAGAGACCCAGTACTTC. As protein: CASSKKTGNKETQYF.

This chain connects TRBV5-4 to TRBJ2-2; 8 bases agree with TRBD2. The CDR3 has 14 residues. Trimming cost V 0 bases and J 6 bases; bases outside gene matches: 1. The germline V gene has CDR1 SGHNT and CDR2 YYREEE (reference sequence). Written as DNA, the CDR3 is TGTGCCAGCAGCTTGGGGACTAGCCCCGGGGAGCTGTTTTTT. Protein product: CASSLGTSPGELFF.

This clone was counted between two and nine times. J is TRBJ2-4 and V is TRBV13; 7 bases agree with TRBD2. J lost 4 bases, V lost 1 base, and 19 bases had no gene match. Per germline, CDR1 PRHDT and CDR2 FYEKMQ (reference sequence). This CDR3 contains 20 residues. The CDR3, as DNA: TGTGCCAGCAGCTTAGTGAGCGGGCAGCAAAACGCGGGAGCTAAAAACATTCAGTACTTC. As protein: CASSLVSGQQNAGAKNIQYF.

CDR3 residues: CASSQARLAGDNEQFF. In nucleotides, the CDR3 is TGCGCCAGCAGCCAAGCCCGACTAGCGGGAGATAATGAGCAGTTCTTC. The V gene is TRBV4-1, the J gene TRBJ2-1, with 12 bases identical to TRBD2. The CDR3 contains 16 residues. Trimming removed 1 base from V and 7 bases from J; junction bases left unmatched: 5. CDR1 is MGHRA and CDR2 is YSYEKL in the germline V gene.